Listed below are T cell receptor beta chains from one sample, sequenced in a study of cytomegalovirus exposure and HLA in healthy donors. Clones were read by immunoSEQ multiplex PCR, and TCRdb kept only the in-frame ones, dropping some. The sample contains 150,000 to 200,000 clones, around nine tenths of which appear only once. The sample taken for sequencing was PBMCs. These receptors were obtained from a young woman in good health and CMV-seronegative. CDR3s include the opening cysteine and the closing phenylalanine or tryptophan. The D gene is left open where the match is weak. Size is stated for part of the rows, as once, few or many counts, or as a class when the clone is expanded.

- | - | TRBJ1-5 | TRBV10-2 | 13 | CASSESRAQPQHF | TGCGCCAGCAGTGAGTCCAGGGCTCAGCCCCAGCATTTT
- | - | TRBJ1-3 | TRBV5-1 | 15 | CASRIQGTSGNTIYF | TGCGCCAGCCGGATACAGGGTACTAGTGGAAACACCATATATTTT
- | - | TRBJ2-7 | TRBV4-1 | 12 | CASSRNSYEQYF | TGCGCCAGCAGCCGCAACAGCTACGAGCAGTACTTC
- | TRBD2 | TRBJ2-6 | TRBV19 | 15 | CASTLAGSGANVLTF | TGTGCCAGTACCCTAGCGGGCTCTGGGGCCAACGTCCTGACTTTC
- | - | TRBJ1-6 | TRBV28 | 15 | CASLPRDTRNSPLHF | TGTGCCAGCCTCCCCCGGGACACCCGTAATTCACCCCTCCACTTT
- | TRBD1 | TRBJ1-5 | TRBV7-9 | 14 | CASSPQGRNQPQHF | TGTGCCAGCAGTCCACAGGGGAGGAATCAGCCCCAGCATTTT
- | - | TRBJ2-7 | TRBV9 | 15 | CASSVAGQGIYEQYF | TGTGCCAGCAGCGTAGCTGGGCAGGGGATCTACGAGCAGTACTTC
- | - | TRBJ2-5 | TRBV7-9 | 15 | CASTAESRGQETQYF | TGTGCCAGCACCGCGGAATCTAGGGGGCAAGAGACCCAGTACTTC
- | TRBD2 | TRBJ2-2 | TRBV7-6 | 14 | CASRSTSGGGELFF | TGTGCCAGCAGGTCTACTAGCGGAGGCGGGGAGCTGTTTTTT
- | TRBD1 | TRBJ2-1 | TRBV27 | 17 | CASSRIAGTGSYNEQFF | TGTGCCAGCAGCAGAATAGCCGGGACAGGGTCTTACAATGAGCAGTTCTTC
- | TRBD1 | TRBJ1-1 | TRBV12-5 | 14 | CASFGGTGSTEAFF | TGTGCTAGTTTTGGAGGGACAGGGAGCACTGAAGCTTTCTTT
few | TRBD2 | TRBJ2-5 | TRBV5-1 | 15 | CASSPGLAGVETQYF | TGCGCCAGCAGCCCCGGGCTAGCGGGAGTAGAGACCCAGTACTTC
once | TRBD1 | TRBJ1-1 | TRBV19 | 16 | CASSNSQGALNTEAFF | TGTGCCAGTAGTAACTCTCAGGGGGCCCTGAACACTGAAGCTTTCTTT
- | TRBD1 | TRBJ1-4 | TRBV7-8 | 17 | CASSPRPDRETNEKLFF | TGTGCCAGCAGCCCAAGACCGGACAGGGAAACTAATGAAAAACTGTTTTTT
- | - | TRBJ2-1 | TRBV19 | 15 | CASSMGGAIYNEQFF | TGTGCCAGTAGTATGGGCGGGGCCATTTACAATGAGCAGTTCTTC
- | TRBD1 | TRBJ1-5 | TRBV19 | 17 | CASSMDRGRGVNQPQHF | TGTGCCAGTAGTATGGACAGGGGGCGTGGTGTCAATCAGCCCCAGCATTTT
- | - | TRBJ2-1 | TRBV7-9 | 12 | CSSSHGGLEQFF | TGTTCCAGCAGCCACGGCGGTCTTGAGCAGTTCTTC
- | TRBD1 | TRBJ1-5 | TRBV28 | 12 | CASSSQGRPQHF | TGTGCCAGCAGTTCACAGGGGCGGCCCCAGCATTTT
few | - | TRBJ1-5 | TRBV5-1 | 17 | CASSLVPTGASNQPQHF | TGCGCCAGCAGCTTGGTCCCGACAGGTGCTAGCAATCAGCCCCAGCATTTT
- | TRBD1 | TRBJ1-1 | TRBV6-5 | 16 | CASSYKLQGGPTEAFF | TGTGCCAGCAGTTATAAACTGCAGGGGGGCCCCACTGAAGCTTTCTTT
- | TRBD1 | TRBJ1-5 | TRBV6-1 | 15 | CASRTGAYSNQPQHF | TGTGCCAGCAGAACAGGGGCTTATAGCAATCAGCCCCAGCATTTT
- | - | TRBJ2-3 | TRBV7-2 | 13 | CASSSTGTDTQYF | TGTGCCAGCAGCTCCACTGGCACAGATACGCAGTATTTT
once | - | TRBJ1-3 | TRBV2 | 13 | CASSANSGNTIYF | TGTGCCAGCAGTGCTAACTCTGGAAACACCATATATTTT
- | TRBD2 | TRBJ2-7 | TRBV7-2 | 17 | CASSLGDSGVTFYEQYF | TGTGCCAGCAGCTTAGGGGATAGCGGGGTAACTTTCTACGAGCAGTACTTC
- | - | TRBJ1-2 | TRBV30 | 11 | CAWSVQRQNPF | TGTGCCTGGAGTGTACAGAGACAGAACCCCTTC
- | - | TRBJ1-1 | TRBV18 | 13 | CASSPQGDTEAFF | TGTGCCAGCTCACCACAGGGGGACACTGAAGCTTTCTTT
- | TRBD2 | TRBJ2-3 | TRBV9 | 16 | CASSVRGGQSTDTQYF | TGTGCCAGCAGCGTACGCGGGGGGCAGTCCACAGATACGCAGTATTTT
- | - | TRBJ1-1 | TRBV6-5 | 13 | CASFHRGGTEAFF | TGTGCCAGCTTCCACCGGGGGGGCACTGAAGCTTTCTTT
- | TRBD1 | TRBJ2-7 | TRBV7-2 | 15 | CASSLPGTGIYEQYF | TGTGCCAGCAGCTTACCAGGGACAGGGATCTACGAGCAGTACTTC
- | - | TRBJ2-1 | TRBV4-1 | 13 | CASSQRTYNEQFF | TGCGCCAGCAGCCAACGTACCTACAATGAGCAGTTCTTC
- | - | TRBJ2-3 | TRBV5-4 | 15 | CASSSGKGGTDTQYF | TGTGCCAGCAGCTCGGGAAAGGGCGGCACAGATACGCAGTATTTT
- | TRBD2 | TRBJ2-5 | TRBV7-8 | 16 | CASSSGLAGTQETQYF | TGTGCCAGCAGCTCGGGACTAGCGGGGACCCAAGAGACCCAGTACTTC
- | - | TRBJ1-1 | TRBV7-2 | 13 | CASSSGMNTEAFF | TGTGCCAGCAGCTCGGGGATGAACACTGAAGCTTTCTTT
- | TRBD1 | TRBJ1-5 | TRBV15 | 15 | CATSRDEQGATPQHF | TGTGCCACCAGCAGAGATGAGCAGGGGGCTACGCCCCAGCATTTT
- | TRBD1 | TRBJ1-6 | TRBV28 | 16 | CASSSGRDRHNSPLHF | TGTGCCAGCAGTTCAGGAAGGGACAGACATAATTCACCCCTCCACTTT
- | - | TRBJ1-6 | TRBV30 | 17 | CAWSVSRVPSYNSPLHF | TGTGCCTGGAGTGTAAGCAGGGTCCCCTCCTATAATTCACCCCTCCACTTT
once | - | TRBJ2-1 | TRBV2 | 15 | CASSEGGGLYNEQFF | TGTGCCAGCAGTGAGGGCGGGGGCCTTTACAATGAGCAGTTCTTC
- | - | TRBJ1-2 | TRBV30 | 13 | CAWRNNLNYGYTF | TGTGCCTGGAGAAACAATCTGAACTATGGCTACACCTTC
once | TRBD2 | TRBJ2-1 | TRBV6-4 | 18 | CASSELPTSGRGRWEQFF | TGTGCCAGCAGTGAACTTCCTACTAGCGGGAGAGGTCGGTGGGAGCAGTTCTTC
once | - | TRBJ1-2 | TRBV7-2 | 14 | CASSFSRDFYGYTF | TGTGCCAGCAGCTTCTCCCGGGATTTTTATGGCTACACCTTC
- | TRBD1 | TRBJ1-6 | TRBV19 | 19 | CASRKSGQTTLSYNSPLHF | TGTGCCAGTAGAAAGTCGGGACAGACTACGCTCTCCTATAATTCACCCCTCCACTTT
- | - | TRBJ1-1 | TRBV20-1 | 11 | CSAPGSTEAFF | TGCAGTGCGCCGGGGTCCACTGAAGCTTTCTTT
- | - | TRBJ2-3 | TRBV5-1 | 15 | CASRPGVGAEDTQYF | TGCGCCAGCAGGCCCGGGGTGGGGGCCGAAGATACGCAGTATTTT
- | TRBD2 | TRBJ2-3 | TRBV4-2 | 16 | CASSQTAPGGADTQYF | TGTGCCAGCAGCCAGACCGCGCCGGGGGGGGCAGATACGCAGTATTTT
- | - | TRBJ2-2 | TRBV7-9 | 15 | CASSLTGMGTGELFF | TGTGCCAGCAGCTTAACGGGGATGGGCACCGGGGAGCTGTTTTTT
- | TRBD2 | TRBJ2-5 | TRBV2 | 17 | CASSVDAGLAGRETQYF | TGTGCCAGCAGTGTGGACGCGGGACTAGCGGGGCGGGAGACCCAGTACTTC
few | TRBD2 | TRBJ2-7 | TRBV28 | 15 | CASSLGLAGVGEQYF | TGTGCCAGCAGTCTGGGACTAGCGGGAGTTGGGGAGCAGTACTTC
- | TRBD1 | TRBJ2-5 | TRBV7-8 | 17 | CASSTHVPLTGAETQYF | TGTGCCAGCAGCACCCACGTTCCACTGACAGGGGCGGAGACCCAGTACTTC
- | TRBD2 | TRBJ2-5 | TRBV7-7 | 14 | CASSPTSGEETQYF | TGTGCTAGCAGCCCGACTAGCGGGGAAGAGACCCAGTACTTC
- | TRBD2 | TRBJ2-3 | TRBV5-1 | 16 | CASSLDLAGGPDTQYF | TGCGCCAGCAGCTTGGATCTTGCGGGAGGCCCAGATACGCAGTATTTT
once | - | TRBJ2-4 | TRBV15 | 13 | CATRGRTANIQYF | TGTGCCACCAGGGGGAGGACGGCAAACATTCAGTACTTC
- | TRBD1 | TRBJ1-2 | TRBV6-1 | 13 | CASSLTGVLGYTF | TGTGCCAGCAGTCTGACAGGGGTATTAGGCTACACCTTC
- | - | TRBJ2-1 | TRBV2 | 16 | CASSELAAHSYNEQFF | TGTGCCAGCAGTGAGTTAGCAGCGCACTCCTACAATGAGCAGTTCTTC
- | - | TRBJ2-7 | TRBV5-1 | 15 | CASSFPFWAGYEQYF | TGCGCCAGCAGCTTTCCGTTTTGGGCAGGCTACGAGCAGTACTTC